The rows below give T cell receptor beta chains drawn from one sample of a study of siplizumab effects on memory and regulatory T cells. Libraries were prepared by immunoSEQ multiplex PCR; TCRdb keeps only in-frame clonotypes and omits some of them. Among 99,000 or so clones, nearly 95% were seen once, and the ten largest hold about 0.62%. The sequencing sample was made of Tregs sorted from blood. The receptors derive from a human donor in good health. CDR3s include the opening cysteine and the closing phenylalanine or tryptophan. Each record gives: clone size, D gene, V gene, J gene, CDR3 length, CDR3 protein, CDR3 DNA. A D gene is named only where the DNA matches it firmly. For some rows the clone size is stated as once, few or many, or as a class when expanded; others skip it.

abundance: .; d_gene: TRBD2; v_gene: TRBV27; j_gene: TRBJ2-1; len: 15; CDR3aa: CASSLWAGVGNEQFF; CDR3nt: TGTGCCAGCAGTTTATGGGCGGGAGTGGGCAATGAGCAGTTCTTC
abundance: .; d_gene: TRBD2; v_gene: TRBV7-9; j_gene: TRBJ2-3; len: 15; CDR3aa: CASRQLAGGTDTQYF; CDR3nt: TGTGCCAGCAGGCAACTAGCGGGGGGCACAGATACGCAGTATTTT
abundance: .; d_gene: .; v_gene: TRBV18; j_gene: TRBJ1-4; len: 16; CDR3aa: CASSPPNGRTYEKLFF; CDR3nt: TGTGCCAGCTCACCCCCCAACGGGCGGACATATGAAAAACTGTTTTTT
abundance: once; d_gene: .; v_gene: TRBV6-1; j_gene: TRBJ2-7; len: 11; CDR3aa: CASSRSDEQYF; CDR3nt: TGTGCCAGCAGTCGATCGGACGAGCAGTACTTC
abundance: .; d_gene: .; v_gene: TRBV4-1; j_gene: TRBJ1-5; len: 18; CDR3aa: CASSQDEVVGAKNQPQHF; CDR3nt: TGCGCCAGCAGCCAAGATGAGGTTGTAGGGGCCAAGAATCAGCCCCAGCATTTT
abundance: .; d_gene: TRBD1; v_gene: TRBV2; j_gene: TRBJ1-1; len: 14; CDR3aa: CATSLQGMRTEAFF; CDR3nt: TGTGCCACCTCTTTACAGGGGATGCGGACTGAAGCTTTCTTT
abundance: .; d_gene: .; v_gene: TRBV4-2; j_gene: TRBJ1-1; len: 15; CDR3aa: CASSQGGALNTEAFF; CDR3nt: TGTGCCAGCAGCCAAGGAGGGGCGCTGAACACTGAAGCTTTCTTT
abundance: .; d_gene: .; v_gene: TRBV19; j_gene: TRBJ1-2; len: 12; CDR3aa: CASSFQGGFGTF; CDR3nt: TGTGCCAGTAGTTTCCAAGGGGGTTTCGGCACCTTC
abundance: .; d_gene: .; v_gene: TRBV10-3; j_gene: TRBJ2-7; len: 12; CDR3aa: CAISDGGYEQYF; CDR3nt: TGTGCCATCAGTGATGGGGGCTACGAGCAGTACTTC
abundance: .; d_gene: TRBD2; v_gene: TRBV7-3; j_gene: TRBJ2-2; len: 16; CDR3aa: CASSSDGGANTGELFF; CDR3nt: TGTGCCAGCAGCTCCGACGGGGGGGCGAACACCGGGGAGCTGTTTTTT
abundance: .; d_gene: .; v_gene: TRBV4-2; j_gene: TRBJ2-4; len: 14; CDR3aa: CASSQDQEQNIQYF; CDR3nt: TGTGCCAGCAGCCAAGATCAAGAGCAAAACATTCAGTACTTC
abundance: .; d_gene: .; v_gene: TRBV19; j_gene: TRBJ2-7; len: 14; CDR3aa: CASSIGGQFWEQYF; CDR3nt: TGTGCCAGTAGTATCGGGGGACAGTTTTGGGAGCAGTACTTC
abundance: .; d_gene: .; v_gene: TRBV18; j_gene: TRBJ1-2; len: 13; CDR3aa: CASSPQGYDGYTF; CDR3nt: TGTGCCAGCTCACCACAGGGTTACGATGGCTACACCTTC
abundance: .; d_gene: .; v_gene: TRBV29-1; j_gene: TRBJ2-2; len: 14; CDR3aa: CSARQGLDTGELFF; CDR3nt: TGCAGCGCCCGACAGGGACTAGACACCGGGGAGCTGTTTTTT
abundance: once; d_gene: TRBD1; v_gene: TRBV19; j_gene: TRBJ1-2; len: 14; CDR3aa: CASSGQGRNYGYTF; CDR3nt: TGTGCCAGTAGCGGACAGGGCCGCAACTATGGCTACACCTTC
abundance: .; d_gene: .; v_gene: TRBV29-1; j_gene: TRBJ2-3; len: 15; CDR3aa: CSVEGARMNTDTQYF; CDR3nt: TGCAGCGTTGAAGGGGCGAGGATGAACACAGATACGCAGTATTTT
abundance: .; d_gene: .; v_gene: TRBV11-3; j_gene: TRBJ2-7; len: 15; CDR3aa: CASSLKDGLSYEQYF; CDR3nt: TGTGCCAGCAGCTTAAAGGACGGCCTTTCTTACGAGCAGTACTTC
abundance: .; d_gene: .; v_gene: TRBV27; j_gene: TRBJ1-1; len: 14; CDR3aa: CASSFGGGNTEAFF; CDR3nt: TGTGCCAGCAGTTTTGGAGGGGGGAACACTGAAGCTTTCTTT
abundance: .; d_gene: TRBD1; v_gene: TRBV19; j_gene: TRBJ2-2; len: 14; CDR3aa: CASSIEGAVGELFF; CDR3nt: TGTGCCAGTAGTATTGAGGGGGCGGTCGGGGAGCTGTTTTTT
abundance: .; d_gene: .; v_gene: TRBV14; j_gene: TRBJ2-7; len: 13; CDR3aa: CASSQVLRSEQYF; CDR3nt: TGTGCCAGCAGCCAAGTATTGAGAAGCGAGCAGTACTTC
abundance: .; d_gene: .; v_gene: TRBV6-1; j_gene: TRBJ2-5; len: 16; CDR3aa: CASSELPQGQKETQYF; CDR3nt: TGTGCCAGCAGTGAGCTCCCGCAGGGCCAAAAAGAGACCCAGTACTTC
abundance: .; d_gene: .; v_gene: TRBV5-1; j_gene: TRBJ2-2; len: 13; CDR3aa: CASSQTHTGELFF; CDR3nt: TGCGCCAGCAGTCAGACACACACCGGGGAGCTGTTTTTT
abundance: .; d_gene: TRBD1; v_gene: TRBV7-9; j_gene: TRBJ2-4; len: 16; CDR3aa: CASSPGQAVAKNIQYF; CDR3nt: TGTGCCAGCAGCCCTGGACAGGCCGTAGCCAAAAACATTCAGTACTTC
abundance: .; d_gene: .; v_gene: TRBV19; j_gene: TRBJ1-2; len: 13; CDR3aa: CASSRTDYYGYTF; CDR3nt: TGTGCCAGTAGTAGGACAGACTACTATGGCTACACCTTC